The rows below give T cell receptor beta chains drawn from one sample of a study of naive and memory T cell subsets. TCRdb itself ran the UMI-ligation and nested PCR reads through MiXCR, one entry per CDR3 protein. The repertoire has approximately 80,000 distinct CDR3 sequences, over 8.5% of them found once; the top ten carry 1.2%. Sequences were obtained from naive CD8+ T cells from blood. The receptors here all came from a human donor in good health. Both conserved end residues are part of each CDR3. Each record gives: J gene, V gene, D gene, clone size, CDR3 DNA, CDR3 protein. A D gene is named only where the DNA matches it firmly. Expanded clones are given a class, and other clones once, few, many or no size at all.

TRBJ2-1 TRBV12-3/TRBV12-4 . few TGTGCCAGCAGGGGGGGACAGCTGGAGCAGTTCTTC CASRGGQLEQFF
TRBJ1-5 TRBV4-1 TRBD1 . TGCGCCAGCAGCCAGAGGGATCCCACGGACAGGAGAAATCAGCCCCAGCATTTT CASSQRDPTDRRNQPQHF
TRBJ2-7 TRBV29-1 . many TGCAGCGTTCAGGGGAAATACTACGAGCAGTACTTC CSVQGKYYEQYF
TRBJ1-4 TRBV7-9 . . TGTGCCAGCAGCTTAGGACAGGCAACTAATGAAAAACTGTTTTTT CASSLGQATNEKLFF
TRBJ2-1 TRBV20-1 . many TGCAGTGCTAGGCCGCCTTCTGGGAGCGTCGAGAGATCCTACAATGAGCAGTTCTTC CSARPPSGSVERSYNEQFF
TRBJ2-5 TRBV7-9 . few TGTGCCAGCACTCAAATAACCCTCAGGGACACTCACATTAAAGAGACCCAGTACTTC CASTQITLRDTHIKETQYF
TRBJ2-1 TRBV15 . few TGTGCCACCAGCACCCAGCAGGGCCTTTACAATGAGCAGTTCTTC CATSTQQGLYNEQFF
TRBJ1-2 TRBV29-1 TRBD1 many TGCAGCTATTCGTCGGACAGGGGGCGGGATGGCTACACCTTC CSYSSDRGRDGYTF
TRBJ1-4 TRBV12-3/TRBV12-4 . many TGTGCCAGCAGTTTGGGCCTCGTGAATGAAAAACTGTTTTTT CASSLGLVNEKLFF
TRBJ2-7 TRBV11-2 TRBD2 few TGTGCCAGCAGCTCCTGGTCCCAGGCTAGCGGCTCCTACGAGCAGTACTTC CASSSWSQASGSYEQYF
TRBJ2-7 TRBV5-5 TRBD1 . TGTGCCAGCAGCTCCCGGGACAGGGGAACCTACGAGCAGTACTTC CASSSRDRGTYEQYF
TRBJ1-2 TRBV9 . . TGTGCCAGCAGCGTAGGCGGAAACTATGGCTACACCTTC CASSVGGNYGYTF
TRBJ1-2 TRBV20-1 . few TGCAGTGCTAGAGATAGAGGGGGTGTCCCTAACTATGGCTACACCTTC CSARDRGGVPNYGYTF
TRBJ2-1 TRBV6-5 TRBD2 few TGTGCCAGCAGTTACGAGAGTCCGGGACTAGCCGGATACAATGAGCAGTTCTTC CASSYESPGLAGYNEQFF
TRBJ2-7 TRBV5-4 TRBD1 few TGTGCCAGCAGCCGTGGGACAGGAGACTACGAGCAGTACTTC CASSRGTGDYEQYF
TRBJ2-2 TRBV3-1 TRBD2 many TGTGCCAGCAGCCAAGTAGCGGGAGGAGGAACGAACACCGGGGAGCTGTTTTTT CASSQVAGGGTNTGELFF
TRBJ2-7 TRBV4-3 . few TGCGCCAGCAGCGAGAGAGGGCTAGTCGCCGAGCAGTACTTC CASSERGLVAEQYF
TRBJ2-7 TRBV12-3/TRBV12-4 . few TGTGCCAGCAGTTTTGGGCTGTGGGAGCAGTACTTC CASSFGLWEQYF
TRBJ1-2 TRBV29-1 . many TGCAGCGTTGAAGACGGGGAGAGGGCAAATGGCTACACCTTC CSVEDGERANGYTF
TRBJ2-3 TRBV29-1 TRBD2 many TGCAGCGTTGTTGCACAAGCGGGAGGGACGGCAGATACGCAGTATTTT CSVVAQAGGTADTQYF
TRBJ1-1 TRBV27 . . TGTGCCAGCAGTCCGGCCGGGACATTGAACACTGAAGCTTTCTTT CASSPAGTLNTEAFF
TRBJ2-1 TRBV4-2 . . TGTGCCAGCAGCCAAGTTGGGACCGGGAGTAAGCACAATGAGCAGTTCTTC CASSQVGTGSKHNEQFF
TRBJ2-3 TRBV10-3 . few TGTGCCATCAGTGAGCCTACTCTAAGCACAGATACGCAGTATTTT CAISEPTLSTDTQYF
TRBJ2-3 TRBV9 . few TGTGCCAGCAGGGGGACAACTTCAGATACGCAGTATTTT CASRGTTSDTQYF
TRBJ2-5 TRBV12-3/TRBV12-4 TRBD2 . TGTGCCAGCAGTTTATGGACTAGCGGGATCCAAGAGACCCAGTACTTC CASSLWTSGIQETQYF
TRBJ2-2 TRBV12-3/TRBV12-4 . . TGTGCCAGCAGTTTTACTTCGGTCGGGGAGCTGTTTTTT CASSFTSVGELFF
TRBJ2-7 TRBV27 . . TGTGCCAGCAGTTTATCCCAGGGCTCCTACGAGCAGTACTTC CASSLSQGSYEQYF
TRBJ2-5 TRBV14 . . TGTGCCAGCAGCCAAGAAGGATTAGAGACCCAGTACTTC CASSQEGLETQYF
TRBJ2-1 TRBV15 . many TGTGCCACCAGCAGAGTGGCAAGCGGGCCTGAGGATGAGCAGTTCTTC CATSRVASGPEDEQFF
TRBJ2-1 TRBV27 TRBD2 many TGTGCCAGCAGTCCGGGACTAGGACGATACAATGAGCAGTTCTTC CASSPGLGRYNEQFF
TRBJ2-1 TRBV27 . once TGTGCCAGCAGTTTATGGGGGGACATACCTGGGAATGAGCAGTTCTTC CASSLWGDIPGNEQFF
TRBJ1-1 TRBV28 . . TGTGCCAGCAGTTTGACCAGGTCGGGCACTGAAGCTTTCTTT CASSLTRSGTEAFF